This T cell receptor (beta chain) appears in the sequencing data of a study of technical replicates of blood from four donors. The assay was immunoSEQ multiplex PCR, and TCRdb's table has in-frame clones only and misses some. The sample carries just over 80,000 clones, around 96% recorded once. V was trimmed by 0 bases and J by 2 bases, leaving 4 bases between them. CDR3 length: 13 residues. Germline CDR1 reads SGHAT; CDR2 reads FQNNGV. The sequence was obtained from a human donor in good health. V and J are TRBV11-2 and TRBJ1-1; no firm D call. The sample taken for sequencing was T cells isolated from PBMCs. This chain's CDR3 is CASSLEANTEAFF. The CDR3 region has the DNA TGTGCCAGCAGCTTAGAGGCAAACACTGAAGCTTTCTTT.